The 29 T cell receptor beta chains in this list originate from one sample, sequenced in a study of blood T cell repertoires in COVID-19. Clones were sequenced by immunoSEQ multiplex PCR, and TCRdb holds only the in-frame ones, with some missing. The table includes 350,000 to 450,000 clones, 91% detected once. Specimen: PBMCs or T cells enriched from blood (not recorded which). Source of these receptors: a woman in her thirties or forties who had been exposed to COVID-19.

CDR3: CATSRDMRGANQPQHF. In DNA form, the CDR3 reads TGTGCCACCAGCAGAGATATGCGGGGGGCAAATCAGCCCCAGCATTTT. The chain joins TRBV15 to TRBJ1-5; D might be TRBD1 (6 bases). V was trimmed by 0 bases and J by 4 bases, leaving 13 bases between them. The CDR3 runs to 16 residues. CDR1 is LNHNV, CDR2 YYDKDF, per germline (reference sequence).

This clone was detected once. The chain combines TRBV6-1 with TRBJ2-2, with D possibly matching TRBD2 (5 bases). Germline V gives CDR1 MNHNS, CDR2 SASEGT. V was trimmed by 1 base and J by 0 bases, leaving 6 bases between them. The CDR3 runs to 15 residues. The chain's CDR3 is CASSEVRANTGELFF. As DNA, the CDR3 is TGTGCCAGCAGTGAAGTGAGGGCGAACACCGGGGAGCTGTTTTTT.

Here the CDR3 DNA reads TGTGCCAGCAGCTCCGGGACAGAAGACTATGGCTACACCTTC. As protein: CASSSGTEDYGYTF. This chain links TRBV13 with TRBJ1-2; TRBD1 aligns across 7 bases. The CDR3 is made up of 14 amino acids. Losses at the gene ends were 4 bases for V and 3 bases for J; bases not matched to a gene: 5. Germline CDR1 reads PRHDT; CDR2 reads FYEKMQ (reference sequence). The full variable domain, rest sourced from reference TRBV13 and TRBJ1-2, is AAGVIQSPRHLIKEKRETATLKCYPIPRHDTVYWYQQGPGQDPQFLISFYEKMQSDKGSIPDRFSAQQFSDYHSELNMSSLELGDSALYFCASSSGTEDYGYTFGSGTRLTVV.

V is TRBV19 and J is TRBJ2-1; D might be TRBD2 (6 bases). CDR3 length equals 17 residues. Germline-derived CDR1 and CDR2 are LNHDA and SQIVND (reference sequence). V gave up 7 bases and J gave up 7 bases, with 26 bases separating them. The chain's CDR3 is CASIGGRGDPKANEQFF. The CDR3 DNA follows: TGTGCCAGTATAGGAGGGAGAGGGGACCCCAAGGCGAATGAGCAGTTCTTC.

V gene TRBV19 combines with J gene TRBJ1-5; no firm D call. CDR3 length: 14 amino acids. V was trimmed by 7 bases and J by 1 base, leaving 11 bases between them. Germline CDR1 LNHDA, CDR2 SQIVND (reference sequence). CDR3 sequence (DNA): TGTGCCAGTACCGGTCGGAGAAGCAATCAGCCCCAGCATTTT. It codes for CASTGRRSNQPQHF.

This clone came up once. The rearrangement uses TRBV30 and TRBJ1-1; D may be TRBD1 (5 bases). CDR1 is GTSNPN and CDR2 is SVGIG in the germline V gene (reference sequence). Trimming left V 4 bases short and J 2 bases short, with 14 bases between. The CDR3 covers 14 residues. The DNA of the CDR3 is TGTGCCTGGAATCCGGGACTGACAAACACTGAAGCTTTCTTT. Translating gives CAWNPGLTNTEAFF.

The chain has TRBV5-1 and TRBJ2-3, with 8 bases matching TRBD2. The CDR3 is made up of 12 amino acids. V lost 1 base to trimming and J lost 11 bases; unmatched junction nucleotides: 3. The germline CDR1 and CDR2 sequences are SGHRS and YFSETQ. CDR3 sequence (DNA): TGCGCCAGCAGCTTGATAGCGGGGCAGCAGTATTTT. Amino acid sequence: CASSLIAGQQYF.

CDR3 bases: TGTGCCAGCAGTACAGGGCCGGGAAACACCATATATTTT. It translates to CASSTGPGNTIYF. This chain links TRBV7-9 with TRBJ1-3; D is perhaps TRBD1 (6 bases). The germline V gene has CDR1 SEHNR and CDR2 FQNEAQ (reference sequence). V was shortened by 6 bases and J by 4 bases, with 10 bases between the two germline ends. The CDR3 covers 13 residues.

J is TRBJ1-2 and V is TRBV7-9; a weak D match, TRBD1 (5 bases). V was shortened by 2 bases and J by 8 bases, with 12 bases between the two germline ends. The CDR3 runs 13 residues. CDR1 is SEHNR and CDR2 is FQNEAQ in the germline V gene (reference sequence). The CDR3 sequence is CASSLTRVGGYTF. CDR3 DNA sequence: TGTGCCAGCAGCTTAACCAGGGTCGGGGGCTACACCTTC.

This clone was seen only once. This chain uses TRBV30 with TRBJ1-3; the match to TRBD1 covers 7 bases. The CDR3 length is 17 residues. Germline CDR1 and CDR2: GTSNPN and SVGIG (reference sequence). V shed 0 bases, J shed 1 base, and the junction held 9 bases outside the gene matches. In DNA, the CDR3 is TGTGCCTGGAGTGTCACCAGGACAGGCCTTTCTGGAAACACCATATATTTT. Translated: CAWSVTRTGLSGNTIYF.

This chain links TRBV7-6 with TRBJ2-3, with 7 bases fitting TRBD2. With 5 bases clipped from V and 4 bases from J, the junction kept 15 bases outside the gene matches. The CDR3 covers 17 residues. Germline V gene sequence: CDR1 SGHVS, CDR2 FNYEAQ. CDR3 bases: TGTGCCAGCAGCGCCCGTCTGTGGGGAGGGCTATCAGATACGCAGTATTTT. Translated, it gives CASSARLWGGLSDTQYF.

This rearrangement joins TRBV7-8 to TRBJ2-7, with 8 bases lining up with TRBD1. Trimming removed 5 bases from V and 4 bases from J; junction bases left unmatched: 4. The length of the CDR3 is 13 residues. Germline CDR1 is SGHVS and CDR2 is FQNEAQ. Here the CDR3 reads CASSTRQGYEQYF. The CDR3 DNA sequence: TGTGCCAGCAGCACCAGACAGGGGTACGAGCAGTACTTC.

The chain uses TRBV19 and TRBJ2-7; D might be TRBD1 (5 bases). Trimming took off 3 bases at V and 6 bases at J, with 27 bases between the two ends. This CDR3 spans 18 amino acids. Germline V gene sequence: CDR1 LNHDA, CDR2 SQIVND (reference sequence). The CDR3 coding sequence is TGTGCCAGTAGTATTAGGAAAGTGGACATACGGGTGTCCACCGAGCAGTACTTC. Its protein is CASSIRKVDIRVSTEQYF. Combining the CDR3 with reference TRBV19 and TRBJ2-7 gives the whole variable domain DGGITQSPKYLFRKEGQNVTLSCEQNLNHDAMYWYRQDPGQGLRLIYYSQIVNDFQKGDIAEGYSVSREKKESFPLTVTSAQKNPTAFYLCASSIRKVDIRVSTEQYFGPGTRLTVT.

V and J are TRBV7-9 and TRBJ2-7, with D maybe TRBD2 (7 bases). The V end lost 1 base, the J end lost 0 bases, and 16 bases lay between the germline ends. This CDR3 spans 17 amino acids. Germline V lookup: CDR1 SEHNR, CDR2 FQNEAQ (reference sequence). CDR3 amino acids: CASSLGSGTRLSYEQYF. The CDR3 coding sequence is TGTGCCAGCAGCTTAGGGAGCGGGACACGTCTCTCCTACGAGCAGTACTTC.

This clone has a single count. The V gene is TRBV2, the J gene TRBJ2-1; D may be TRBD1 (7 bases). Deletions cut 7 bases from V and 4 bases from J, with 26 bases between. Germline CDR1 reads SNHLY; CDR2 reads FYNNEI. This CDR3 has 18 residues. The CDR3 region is CASIEGRFGGQTYNEQFF. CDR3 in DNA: TGTGCCAGCATCGAAGGGCGGTTCGGGGGACAGACTTACAATGAGCAGTTCTTC.

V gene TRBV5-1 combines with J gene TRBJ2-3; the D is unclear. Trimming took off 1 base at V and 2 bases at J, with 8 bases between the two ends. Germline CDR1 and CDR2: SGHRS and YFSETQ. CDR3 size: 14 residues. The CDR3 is CASSLRQDTDTQYF. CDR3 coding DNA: TGCGCCAGCAGCTTGAGGCAGGACACAGATACGCAGTATTTT.

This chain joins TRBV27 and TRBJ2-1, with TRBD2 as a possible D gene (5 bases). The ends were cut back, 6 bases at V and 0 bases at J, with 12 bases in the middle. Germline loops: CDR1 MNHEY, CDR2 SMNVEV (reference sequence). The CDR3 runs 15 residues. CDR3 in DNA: TGTGCCAGCAGGCGGGCAGGCGGCTCCTACAATGAGCAGTTCTTC. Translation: CASRRAGGSYNEQFF.

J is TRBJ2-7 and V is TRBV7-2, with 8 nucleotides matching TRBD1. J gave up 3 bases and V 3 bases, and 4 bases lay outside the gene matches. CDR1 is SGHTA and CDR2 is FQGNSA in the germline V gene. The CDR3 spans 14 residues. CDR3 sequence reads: CASSFRTGGYEQYF. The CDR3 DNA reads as TGTGCCAGCAGCTTTCGAACAGGGGGCTACGAGCAGTACTTC.

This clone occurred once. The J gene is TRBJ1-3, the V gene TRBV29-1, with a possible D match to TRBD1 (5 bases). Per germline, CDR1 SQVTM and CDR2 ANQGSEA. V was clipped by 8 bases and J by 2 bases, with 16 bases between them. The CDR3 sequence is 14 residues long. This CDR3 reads CSLDGGVAGNTIYF. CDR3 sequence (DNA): TGCAGCTTAGACGGAGGGGTAGCTGGAAACACCATATATTTT.

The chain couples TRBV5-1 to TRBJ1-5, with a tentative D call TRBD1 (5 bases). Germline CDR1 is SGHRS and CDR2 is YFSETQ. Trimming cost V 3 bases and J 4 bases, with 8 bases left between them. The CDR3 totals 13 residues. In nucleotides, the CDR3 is TGCGCCAGCAGCTCGGAGGGGAATCAGCCCCAGCATTTT. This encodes CASSSEGNQPQHF.

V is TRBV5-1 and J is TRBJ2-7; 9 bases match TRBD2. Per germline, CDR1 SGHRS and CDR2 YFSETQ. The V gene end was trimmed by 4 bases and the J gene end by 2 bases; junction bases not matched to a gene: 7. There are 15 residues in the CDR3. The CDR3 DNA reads TGCGCCAGCAGCGGCGGTGTAGCGGGGGCCTACGAGCAGTACTTC. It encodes CASSGGVAGAYEQYF.

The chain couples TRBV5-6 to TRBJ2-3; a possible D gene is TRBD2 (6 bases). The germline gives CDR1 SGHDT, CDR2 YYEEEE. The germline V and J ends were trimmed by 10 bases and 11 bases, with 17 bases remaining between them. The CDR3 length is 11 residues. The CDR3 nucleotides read TGTGCCTCCTGGGGGGAGACGGGGCAGTATTTT. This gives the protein CASWGETGQYF.

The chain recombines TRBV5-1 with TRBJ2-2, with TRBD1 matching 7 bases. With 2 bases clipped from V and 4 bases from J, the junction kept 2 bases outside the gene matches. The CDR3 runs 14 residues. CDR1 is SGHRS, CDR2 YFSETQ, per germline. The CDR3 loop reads CASSFDRVTGELFF. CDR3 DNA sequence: TGCGCCAGCAGCTTTGACAGGGTCACCGGGGAGCTGTTTTTT.

CDR3 region: CASQTGLGGEKLFF. The CDR3 DNA is TGTGCCAGCCAGACAGGACTCGGGGGGGAAAAACTGTTTTTT. The chain employs TRBV2 and TRBJ1-4, with TRBD1 as a possible D gene (6 bases). The CDR3 runs to 14 residues. V was pared by 8 bases and J by 8 bases, with 18 bases between. The germline CDR1 and CDR2 sequences are SNHLY and FYNNEI.

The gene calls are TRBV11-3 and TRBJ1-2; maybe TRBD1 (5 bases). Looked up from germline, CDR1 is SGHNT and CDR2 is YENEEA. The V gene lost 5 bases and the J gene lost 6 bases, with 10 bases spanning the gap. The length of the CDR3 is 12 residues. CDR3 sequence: CASSNQGNGYTF. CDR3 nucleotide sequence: TGTGCCAGCAGCAACCAGGGTAATGGCTACACCTTC.

DNA for the CDR3: TGCGCCAGCAGCCAAGATAGAAGGGGGCTTAACTATGGCTACACCTTC. The encoded protein is CASSQDRRGLNYGYTF. The genes are TRBV4-3 and TRBJ1-2; 7 nucleotides agree with TRBD1. The trim removed 0 bases at V and 1 base at J, leaving 5 bases unmatched. The CDR3 is 16 residues long. The germline gives CDR1 LGHNA, CDR2 YSLEER.

CDR3 in amino acids: CASVYRAFTEAFF. The CDR3 bases are TGTGCCAGCGTATACAGGGCGTTCACTGAAGCTTTCTTT. The rearrangement joins TRBV2 to TRBJ1-1, with a possible D match to TRBD1 (6 bases). CDR3 length: 13 residues. Trimming pared 8 bases from V and 4 bases from J, leaving 14 bases between. Germline V gene data show CDR1 as SNHLY and CDR2 as FYNNEI. The full variable domain, rest sourced from reference TRBV2 and TRBJ1-1, is EPEVTQTPSHQVTQMGQEVILRCVPISNHLYFYWYRQILGQKVEFLVSFYNNEISEKSEIFDDQFSVERPDGSNFTLKIRSTKLEDSAMYFCASVYRAFTEAFFGQGTRLTVV.

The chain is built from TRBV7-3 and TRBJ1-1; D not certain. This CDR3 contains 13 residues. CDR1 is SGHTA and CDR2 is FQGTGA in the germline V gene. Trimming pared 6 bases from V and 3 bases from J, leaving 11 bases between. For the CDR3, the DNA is TGTGCCAGCAGGCCCGAGGGAGACACTGAAGCTTTCTTT. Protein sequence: CASRPEGDTEAFF. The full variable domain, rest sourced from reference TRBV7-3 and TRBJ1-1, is GAGVSQTPSNKVTEKGKYVELRCDPISGHTALYWYRQSLGQGPEFLIYFQGTGAADDSGLPNDRFFAVRPEGSVSTLKIQRTERGDSAVYLCASRPEGDTEAFFGQGTRLTVV.

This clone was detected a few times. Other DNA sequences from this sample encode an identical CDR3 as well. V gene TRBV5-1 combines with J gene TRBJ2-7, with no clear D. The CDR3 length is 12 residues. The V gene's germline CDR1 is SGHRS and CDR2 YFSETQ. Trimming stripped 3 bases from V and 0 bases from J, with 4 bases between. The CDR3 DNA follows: TGCGCCAGCAGCTCTAGCTCCTACGAGCAGTACTTC. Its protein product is CASSSSSYEQYF.